This entry describes one T cell receptor (beta chain). Time point in this sample: peripheral blood 6 weeks after treatment start. This entry belongs to a study of PD-L1 blockade in urothelial cancer. Study-wide context: Every 3 weeks, patients received intravenous atezolizumab 1,200 mg, beginning 2014.

The CDR3 contains 18 residues. The germline V gene encodes CDR1 SGHVS and CDR2 FQNEAQ. Trimming cost V 2 bases and J 3 bases; bases outside gene matches: 11. Profiled with immunoSEQ multiplex PCR; TCRdb holds only in-frame clones, not every one. Of 40,000 to 45,000 clones in the sample, about 80% were seen once. The sequencing used PBMCs, collected around atezolizumab (anti-PD-L1) treatment. The chain is built from TRBV7-8 and TRBJ2-5; 11 bases are shared with TRBD2. This clonotype originated in a man aged 55 to 70 with urothelial cancer. CDR3 in DNA: TGTGCCAGCAGCTTAACCCGACGGTCTAGCGGGGGGAAAGAGACCCAGTACTTC. Encoded protein: CASSLTRRSSGGKETQYF.